This T cell receptor (beta chain) was sequenced in a study of T cells in Graves' hyperthyroidism and ophthalmopathy. Regions amplified from RNA transcripts were the TCR beta CDR3 regions. First-round RT-PCR of the TCR CDR3 relied on the HTBI primer set. TCRdb itself ran the multiplex PCR reads through MiXCR, one entry per CDR3 protein. The sample yields 600,000 or so distinct CDR3 sequences, more than 13% seen once. This clonotype was counted at least ten times. The material sequenced was blood. The clonotype comes from a woman younger than 30 with Graves' ophthalmopathy.

The CDR3 bases are TGTGCCAGCTCACCCGGCCGCAGCGACGAGCAGTACTTC. Protein product: CASSPGRSDEQYF. The V and J genes are TRBV18 and TRBJ2-7; D call uncertain. The germline CDR1 and CDR2 sequences are KGHSH and LQKENI. This CDR3 spans 13 amino acids. Trimming removed 3 bases at V and 5 bases at J, with 11 bases between. The complete variable domain, with remaining parts taken from reference TRBV18 and TRBJ2-7, reads NAGVMQNPRHLVRRRGQEARLRCSPMKGHSHVYWYRQLPEEGLKFMVYLQKENIIDESGMPKERFSAEFPKEGPSILRIQQVVRGDSAAYFCASSPGRSDEQYFGPGTRLTVT.